A single sample gave rise to the 20 T cell receptor beta chains below, sequenced in a study of T cells in Graves' hyperthyroidism and ophthalmopathy. The TCR beta CDR3 regions underwent amplification using RNA transcripts as the source. First-round RT-PCR targeting the TCR CDR3 was performed with the HTBI primer set. Via MiXCR, TCRdb re-called the multiplex PCR reads, giving one row per CDR3 protein. The sample gives about 420,000 distinct CDR3 sequences, roughly 15% of which show up once; 5.3% is in the top ten. The sequenced sample consisted of blood. Receptors were obtained from a woman under 30 with Graves' hyperthyroidism.

The genes are TRBV5-1 and TRBJ2-1, with D perhaps TRBD2 (5 bases). CDR3 length: 15 amino acids. V was cut by 4 bases and J by 6 bases, with 17 bases left in between. The germline CDR1 and CDR2 sequences are SGHRS and YFSETQ. The CDR3 DNA reads TGCGCCAGCAGCCTAAGACCCGGACTGTTCAATGAGCAGTTCTTC. Protein: CASSLRPGLFNEQFF. The variable domain in full, with the rest retrieved from reference TRBV5-1 and TRBJ2-1, is KAGVTQTPRYLIKTRGQQVTLSCSPISGHRSVSWYQQTPGQGLQFLFEYFSETQRNKGNFPGRFSGRQFSNSRSEMNVSTLELGDSALYLCASSLRPGLFNEQFFGPGTRLTVL.

This clonotype was detected many times. The chain has TRBV12-3 or TRBV12-4 and TRBJ1-2, with 7 bases identical to TRBD1. V was pared by 1 base and J by 9 bases, with 5 bases of the junction left unmatched. CDR3 length: 13 amino acids. CDR3 bases: TGTGCCAGCAGTTTAGGAAGACAGGGAAGCTACACCTTC. Translated, it gives CASSLGRQGSYTF.

Of note for this clonotype: One junction end disagrees with the germline gene, perhaps due to a read error. The gene calls are TRBV7-7 and TRBJ1-2; D not certain. The CDR3 is 14 amino acids. Per germline, CDR1 SSHAT and CDR2 FNYEAQ (reference sequence). The CDR3 sequence is CASSLFADNYGYTF. DNA for the CDR3: TGTGCTAGCAGCTTATTTGCCGACAACTATGGCTACACCTTC.

The sample holds many counts of this clonotype. J is TRBJ1-1 and V is TRBV2, with D perhaps TRBD1 (5 bases). Germline loops: CDR1 SNHLY, CDR2 FYNNEI. V lost 3 bases and J 0 bases, leaving 8 bases between the germline ends. This CDR3 contains 14 residues. This CDR3 reads CASSEGRVNTEAFF. The CDR3 DNA follows: TGTGCCAGCAGTGAGGGACGGGTGAACACTGAAGCTTTCTTT.

This clonotype was detected a few times. The V call is TRBV9, the J call TRBJ1-3; 8 nucleotides match TRBD1. Trimming at V came to 1 base and at J to 0 bases, leaving 3 bases not matched to a gene. There are 16 residues in the CDR3. CDR1 SGDLS and CDR2 YYNGEE come from the germline V gene. The CDR3 sequence: CASSVQGANSGNTIYF. Written as DNA, the CDR3 is TGTGCCAGCAGCGTACAGGGGGCGAACTCTGGAAACACCATATATTTT.

The rearrangement joins TRBV5-1 to TRBJ2-4; D uncertain. Germline-derived CDR1 and CDR2 are SGHRS and YFSETQ. Trimming removed 0 bases from V and 8 bases from J, with 12 bases in between. The CDR3 extends over 14 amino acids. DNA for the CDR3: TGCGCCAGCAGCTTGGAAAGTCCTAAAGACATTCAGTACTTC. It yields the protein CASSLESPKDIQYF. Complete variable domain (other parts from reference TRBV5-1 and TRBJ2-4): KAGVTQTPRYLIKTRGQQVTLSCSPISGHRSVSWYQQTPGQGLQFLFEYFSETQRNKGNFPGRFSGRQFSNSRSEMNVSTLELGDSALYLCASSLESPKDIQYFGAGTRLSVL.

This clonotype was seen only a few times. The rearrangement uses TRBV5-6 and TRBJ1-2; TRBD1 aligns across 7 bases. V was clipped by 5 bases and J by 5 bases; unmatched bases: 9. Germline V gene sequence: CDR1 SGHDT, CDR2 YYEEEE. This CDR3 comprises 14 residues. The CDR3 reads CASSSLDREYGYTF. The CDR3, as DNA: TGTGCCAGCAGTTCCCTCGACAGGGAGTATGGCTACACCTTC.

This clonotype came up a few times. CDR3 nucleotide sequence: TGTGCGGCCCTGGGACTTGGCGAAAAACTGTTTTTT. It codes for CAALGLGEKLFF. This chain uses TRBV30 with TRBJ1-4, with D tentatively TRBD1 (5 bases). The germline CDR1 and CDR2 sequences are GTSNPN and SVGIG (reference sequence). This CDR3 spans 12 amino acids.

The table lists this clonotype with many counts. The chain employs TRBV11-2 and TRBJ2-3; D is ambiguous. Germline V gene data show CDR1 as SGHAT and CDR2 as FQNNGV. The V gene lost 5 bases and the J gene lost 0 bases, with 9 bases spanning the gap. This CDR3 is built from 14 residues. CDR3 nucleotide sequence: TGTGCCAGCAGCCCGACGGCTAGCACAGATACGCAGTATTTT. This translates into CASSPTASTDTQYF.

This clonotype was picked up a small number of times. The CDR3 DNA reads TGTGCCAGCAGAGAGGGGGCCGGGGAGCTGTTTTTT. This translates into CASREGAGELFF. This chain connects TRBV9 to TRBJ2-2; tentatively, D is TRBD1 (6 bases). CDR3 length: 12 residues. Germline CDR1 is SGDLS and CDR2 is YYNGEE. Trimming pared 5 bases from V and 6 bases from J, leaving 8 bases between.

Ten or more counts support this clonotype. The chain carries TRBV6-1 and TRBJ2-3, with 9 bases lining up with TRBD1. The J segment lost 3 bases and the V segment lost 6 bases, leaving 7 bases of the junction unmatched. The CDR3 is 15 amino acids. The germline V gene encodes CDR1 MNHNS and CDR2 SASEGT. The CDR3 loop is CASRQQGARTDTQYF. CDR3 nucleotide sequence: TGTGCCAGCAGGCAACAGGGGGCGCGTACAGATACGCAGTATTTT.

As for this clonotype: This could be a read error, since a much larger clone is one nucleotide away. V and J are TRBV28 and TRBJ1-1, with D unclear. V lost 5 bases and J lost 1, with 11 bases in between. The CDR3 is 14 amino acids. The germline CDR1 and CDR2 sequences are MDHEN and SYDVKM. The CDR3 region is CASSTRASNTEAFF. In DNA, the CDR3 is TGTGCCAGCAGTACCCGGGCCTCGAACACTGAAGCTTTCTTT.

This clonotype has ten or more counts. The chain is built from TRBV3-1 and TRBJ1-1, with unresolved D. The CDR3 runs 11 residues. Per the germline V gene, CDR1 is LGHDT and CDR2 is YNNKEL (reference sequence). The germline V and J ends were trimmed by 1 base and 7 bases, with 4 bases remaining between them. CDR3 coding DNA: TGTGCCAGCAGCCAAGGGTTTGAAGCTTTCTTT. This codes for CASSQGFEAFF.

V and J are TRBV19 and TRBJ2-1; no clear D gene. Trimming left V 1 base short and J 3 bases short, with 13 bases between. The germline V gene has CDR1 LNHDA and CDR2 SQIVND (reference sequence). This CDR3 is 16 amino acids long. The CDR3 DNA sequence: TGTGCCAGTAGTATAGTTCGGGCCCCCCTCTACAATGAGCAGTTCTTC. Translating gives CASSIVRAPLYNEQFF.

This clonotype has ten or more counts. The CDR3, as DNA: TGTGCCAGCAGCCGAACTGCGTGGGATAATTCACCCCTCCACTTT. It yields the protein CASSRTAWDNSPLHF. This chain connects TRBV3-1 to TRBJ1-6; D gene unclear. Trimming removed 4 bases at V and 5 bases at J, with 12 bases between. Germline CDR1 and CDR2: LGHDT and YNNKEL (reference sequence). This CDR3 is 15 amino acids long.

The sample holds many counts of this clonotype. The V and J genes are TRBV12-3 or TRBV12-4 and TRBJ1-3; D is uncertain. The CDR3 extends over 12 amino acids. Trimming shortened V by 4 bases and J by 8 bases, and 9 bases separated the two germline ends. The CDR3 loop is CASSSFGDTIYF. The CDR3 bases are TGTGCCAGCAGTTCCTTTGGGGACACCATATATTTT.

This clonotype showed up just a few times. V is TRBV5-6 and J is TRBJ2-5; weak D call: TRBD2 (6 bases). Germline values: CDR1 SGHDT, CDR2 YYEEEE. Deletions cut 3 bases from V and 4 bases from J, with 16 bases between. This CDR3 spans 15 amino acids. The CDR3 spells CASSSVRRDLETQYF. CDR3 bases: TGTGCCAGCAGCTCCGTTCGGCGGGACCTAGAGACCCAGTACTTC.

This clonotype was observed a few times. This chain connects TRBV29-1 to TRBJ2-7, with unresolved D. CDR1 and CDR2 (germline): SQVTM, ANQGSEA. V was shortened by 6 bases and J by 4 bases, with 13 bases between the two germline ends. The CDR3 has 12 amino acids. The CDR3 loop reads CSVQERPYEQYF. The CDR3 coding sequence is TGCAGCGTCCAGGAAAGGCCATACGAGCAGTACTTC.

The table lists this clonotype with a few counts. A much larger clone lies a single base off, so this may be a read error. V usage is TRBV7-2 and J usage is TRBJ2-3, with D possibly matching TRBD2 (5 bases). Trimming removed 0 bases from V and 3 bases from J, with 7 bases in between. CDR3 length: 14 residues. The germline CDR1 and CDR2 sequences are SGHTA and FQGNSA. The CDR3 protein is CASSLARGTDTQYF. The CDR3 DNA reads as TGTGCCAGCAGCTTAGCGAGAGGGACAGATACGCAGTATTTT.

The chain employs TRBV5-1 and TRBJ2-3; the match to TRBD1 covers 9 bases. Germline loops: CDR1 SGHRS, CDR2 YFSETQ. V was clipped by 4 bases and J by 4 bases; unmatched bases: 7. This CDR3 spans 15 amino acids. In DNA, the CDR3 is TGCGCCAGCAGCAAAACAGGGGGCGGCGCAGATACGCAGTATTTT. This sequence encodes CASSKTGGGADTQYF.